The 28 T cell receptor beta chains reported below all come from one sample, sequenced in a study of T cell repertoires in cytomegalovirus infection. TCRdb analysed the reads with MiXCR anew, one entry per CDR3 protein. The sample carries 150,000 to 200,000 distinct CDR3 sequences, 8.5% to 10% recorded once. The sequencing sample was made of PBMCs. The receptors were gathered from a human donor in good health (CMV status not recorded). Some clones in this sample may be carry-over from other donors' samples.

This clonotype showed up many times. The chain is built from TRBV7-2 and TRBJ1-2; 9 bases line up with TRBD1. Germline trimming cut 5 bases from V and 10 bases from J; bases unmatched to any gene: 11. CDR1 is SGHTA and CDR2 is FQGNSA in the germline V gene. The CDR3 runs to 14 residues. In DNA form, the CDR3 reads TGTGCCAGCAGCCAACCTTCATTACAGGGGGCCTACACCTTC. Translating it yields CASSQPSLQGAYTF.

This clonotype was counted once. V gene TRBV20-1 combines with J gene TRBJ2-5; D not resolved. Between the trimmed V and J ends, which lost 3 bases and 5 bases, there was a span of 10 bases. The germline CDR1 and CDR2 sequences are DFQATT and SNEGSKA (reference sequence). The CDR3 totals 12 residues. CDR3: CSASGLLETQYF. The CDR3 nucleotides read TGCAGTGCTAGTGGGCTGTTGGAGACCCAGTACTTC.

The chain joins TRBV18 to TRBJ2-1, with D unclear. Germline V gene data show CDR1 as KGHSH and CDR2 as LQKENI. Trimming pared 0 bases from V and 8 bases from J, leaving 11 bases between. CDR3 length: 14 residues. The CDR3 region has the DNA TGTGCCAGCTCACCACCTTCTCTAGTCGATGAGCAGTTCTTC. As protein: CASSPPSLVDEQFF.

J is TRBJ2-3 and V is TRBV28; no firm D call. The CDR3 has 12 residues. Trimming took 5 bases from V and 5 from J, leaving 8 bases between them. The germline CDR1 and CDR2 sequences are MDHEN and SYDVKM. The CDR3 here is CASSGRGDTQYF. The CDR3 DNA sequence: TGTGCCAGCAGTGGCCGAGGAGATACGCAGTATTTT.

This clonotype was counted ten times or more. This chain links TRBV6-1 with TRBJ2-7; 7 nucleotides agree with TRBD1. V shed 4 bases and J 4 bases; nucleotides not matched to a gene: 7. Germline CDR1 reads MNHNS; CDR2 reads SASEGT. CDR3 size: 14 residues. The CDR3 sequence is CASSAAQGPYEQYF. The CDR3 DNA reads TGTGCCAGCAGTGCGGCACAGGGGCCTTACGAGCAGTACTTC.

In its sample, this clonotype was seen a few times. Here the CDR3 reads CASSLHINTEAFF. The CDR3 bases are TGTGCCAGCAGTTTGCATATAAACACTGAAGCTTTCTTT. The chain combines TRBV28 with TRBJ1-1; D is ambiguous. This CDR3 has 13 amino acids. Trimming removed 3 bases from V and 2 bases from J, with 7 bases in between. The germline gives CDR1 MDHEN, CDR2 SYDVKM.

The rearrangement links TRBV4-3 to TRBJ2-1; D is perhaps TRBD1 (6 bases). The germline gives CDR1 LGHNA, CDR2 YSLEER. CDR3 length: 16 amino acids. V gave up 4 bases and J gave up 6 bases, with 19 bases separating them. This CDR3 is CASSPYRAATVNEQFF. The CDR3 region has the DNA TGCGCCAGCAGCCCCTACAGGGCTGCCACAGTCAATGAGCAGTTCTTC.

The sample holds a few counts of this clonotype. The chain couples TRBV7-9 to TRBJ2-1; weak D call: TRBD2 (5 bases). With 6 bases removed from V and 2 bases from J, the gap between germline ends came to 11 bases. The CDR3 has 14 residues. Germline-derived CDR1 and CDR2 are SEHNR and FQNEAQ (reference sequence). The CDR3 protein is CASSFAAAYNEQFF. CDR3 nucleotides: TGTGCCAGCAGTTTCGCAGCGGCCTACAATGAGCAGTTCTTC.

This clonotype was recorded many times. The rearrangement uses TRBV7-2 and TRBJ2-2, with 10 bases identical to TRBD2. Germline CDR1 reads SGHTA; CDR2 reads FQGNSA. The J segment lost 3 bases and the V segment lost 5 bases, leaving 6 bases of the junction unmatched. The CDR3 is 16 residues long. CDR3 loop: CASSPLAGGHTGELFF. The CDR3 region has the DNA TGTGCCAGCAGCCCCTTAGCGGGAGGCCACACCGGGGAGCTGTTTTTT.

At least ten counts were recorded for this clonotype. The chain carries TRBV7-2 and TRBJ2-3, with 7 nucleotides matching TRBD2. V shed 0 bases, J shed 6 bases, and the junction held 6 bases outside the gene matches. The germline V gene has CDR1 SGHTA and CDR2 FQGNSA. The CDR3 extends over 15 amino acids. CDR3 DNA sequence: TGTGCCAGCAGCTTAGCCCTGTCCGGGGGGGATACGCAGTATTTT. Amino acid sequence: CASSLALSGGDTQYF.

This clonotype was recorded at least ten times. The V gene is TRBV7-2, the J gene TRBJ2-3; tentative D call: TRBD2 (5 bases). Germline CDR1 and CDR2: SGHTA and FQGNSA. With 5 bases removed from V and 6 bases from J, the gap between germline ends came to 18 bases. The CDR3 contains 15 residues. The CDR3 DNA is TGTGCCAGCAGCCCTAGCCCGACGGATGTGGATACGCAGTATTTT. Amino acids: CASSPSPTDVDTQYF.

This clonotype was recorded a few times. This clone may be a read error of a much larger clone one base away. This sequence joins TRBV6-6 and TRBJ2-7; D remains ambiguous. This CDR3 contains 11 residues. CDR1 MNHNY and CDR2 SVGAGI come from the germline V gene (reference sequence). Trimming pared 6 bases from V and 4 bases from J, leaving 7 bases between. This CDR3 is CASSPLYEQYF. CDR3 nucleotides: TGTGCCAGCAGCCCCCTTTACGAGCAGTACTTC.

This clonotype was counted ten times or more. This chain connects TRBV20-1 to TRBJ2-1; a possible D gene is TRBD2 (6 bases). Germline CDR1 reads DFQATT; CDR2 reads SNEGSKA (reference sequence). This CDR3 comprises 13 residues. Trimming pared 4 bases from V and 6 bases from J, leaving 13 bases between. This chain's CDR3 is CSATRLVTNEQFF. CDR3 bases: TGCAGTGCTACCCGACTAGTAACCAATGAGCAGTTCTTC.

This clonotype was observed a few times. This chain connects TRBV5-1 to TRBJ2-7; D uncertain. The CDR3 is made up of 16 amino acids. Germline V gene data show CDR1 as SGHRS and CDR2 as YFSETQ. Trimming removed 1 base from V and 6 bases from J, with 20 bases in between. CDR3 residues: CASSLSPGGNTAEQYF. CDR3 in DNA: TGCGCCAGCAGCTTGAGCCCGGGCGGCAACACGGCCGAGCAGTACTTC.

This clonotype showed up many times. The rearrangement links TRBV6-2 or TRBV6-3 to TRBJ2-6; D gene uncertain. The CDR3 spans 16 residues. Germline-derived CDR1 and CDR2 are MNHEY and SVGEGT. V lost 5 bases, J lost 6 bases, and 17 bases lay in between. The CDR3 spells CASSPQGEVAANVLTF. The CDR3 nucleotides read TGTGCCAGCAGTCCCCAAGGAGAGGTCGCGGCCAACGTCCTGACTTTC.

The V call is TRBV10-2, the J call TRBJ1-1; TRBD1 agrees at 9 bases. CDR1 is WSHSY, CDR2 SAAADI, per germline. There are 14 residues in the CDR3. Trimming at V came to 5 bases and at J to 6 bases, leaving 7 bases not matched to a gene. In DNA, the CDR3 is TGCGCCAGCAGTTCGACAGGGGGTAAGGCTGAAGCTTTCTTT. Its translation: CASSSTGGKAEAFF.

For this clonotype: This could be a read error, since a much larger clone is one nucleotide away. J is TRBJ2-7 and V is TRBV2, with D perhaps matching TRBD1 (5 bases). Germline V gene data show CDR1 as SNHLY and CDR2 as FYNNEI. This CDR3 region has 13 residues. The ends were cut back, 8 bases at V and 0 bases at J, with 11 bases in the middle. This CDR3 reads CASQQESSYEQYF. In DNA, the CDR3 is TGTGCCAGCCAACAGGAAAGCTCCTACGAGCAGTACTTC.

This clonotype was counted between two and nine times. The CDR3 DNA sequence: TGTGCCACCAGGGGACGGGGGGCACATGGCTACACCTTC. Protein: CATRGRGAHGYTF. The chain carries TRBV24-1 and TRBJ1-2; TRBD1 is a possible D gene (6 bases). Trimming shortened V by 7 bases and J by 6 bases, and 14 bases separated the two germline ends. The CDR3 is 13 amino acids. Germline V lookup: CDR1 KGHDR, CDR2 SFDVKD.

This clonotype was picked up many times. The genes are TRBV7-2 and TRBJ1-3; D uncertain. Germline CDR1 SGHTA, CDR2 FQGNSA. The CDR3 spans 13 residues. V was shortened by 6 bases and J by 4 bases, with 10 bases between the two germline ends. CDR3 sequence reads: CASRQQAGNTIYF. CDR3 nucleotide sequence: TGTGCCAGCAGACAACAAGCCGGAAACACCATATATTTT. Full variable domain (missing parts from reference TRBV7-2 and TRBJ1-3): GAGVSQSPSNKVTEKGKDVELRCDPISGHTALYWYRQSLGQGLEFLIYFQGNSAPDKSGLPSDRFSAERTGGSVSTLTIQRTQQEDSAVYLCASRQQAGNTIYFGEGSWLTVV.

This clonotype was detected only a few times. The chain uses TRBV20-1 and TRBJ1-3, with D possibly matching TRBD1 (5 bases). CDR1 DFQATT and CDR2 SNEGSKA come from the germline V gene (reference sequence). There are 14 residues in the CDR3. V was pared by 4 bases and J by 3 bases, with 13 bases between. CDR3 sequence: CSAKAPGVGNTIYF. CDR3 bases: TGCAGTGCTAAAGCGCCGGGGGTTGGAAACACCATATATTTT.

V usage is TRBV5-1 and J usage is TRBJ2-5, with TRBD1 matching 7 bases. Germline V gene lookup returns CDR1 SGHRS and CDR2 YFSETQ. With 0 bases clipped from V and 0 bases from J, the junction kept 2 bases outside the gene matches. The CDR3 has 15 amino acids. The CDR3 coding sequence is TGCGCCAGCAGCTTGGGGGACAGCAACCAAGAGACCCAGTACTTC. Translating it yields CASSLGDSNQETQYF. The full variable domain, in which reference TRBV5-1 and TRBJ2-5 provide the parts outside the CDR3, is KAGVTQTPRYLIKTRGQQVTLSCSPISGHRSVSWYQQTPGQGLQFLFEYFSETQRNKGNFPGRFSGRQFSNSRSEMNVSTLELGDSALYLCASSLGDSNQETQYFGPGTRLLVL.

At least ten counts were recorded for this clonotype. The chain links TRBV7-2 to TRBJ1-2, with a possible D match to TRBD1 (5 bases). Trimming took 1 base from V and 7 from J, leaving 13 bases between them. There are 14 residues in the CDR3. CDR1 and CDR2 from the germline V gene are SGHTA and FQGNSA. CDR3 residues: CASSLVLAGGGYTF. CDR3 DNA: TGTGCCAGCAGCTTAGTTCTTGCGGGGGGTGGCTACACCTTC.

Only a few counts were recorded for this clonotype. V and J are TRBV7-6 and TRBJ1-5, with 8 bases fitting TRBD1. The ends lost 5 bases at V and 5 bases at J; junction bases unmatched: 5. The CDR3 is 14 amino acids. Germline V gives CDR1 SGHVS, CDR2 FNYEAQ. CDR3 sequence reads: CASSGRQGYQPQHF. The DNA for the CDR3 is TGTGCCAGCAGCGGACGACAGGGGTATCAGCCCCAGCATTTT. The full variable domain, its missing parts supplied by reference TRBV7-6 and TRBJ1-5, is GAGVSQSPRYKVTKRGQDVALRCDPISGHVSLYWYRQALGQGPEFLTYFNYEAQQDKSGLPNDRFSAERPEGSISTLTIQRTEQRDSAMYRCASSGRQGYQPQHFGDGTRLSIL.

This clonotype appeared a few times. V gene TRBV12-3 or TRBV12-4 combines with J gene TRBJ1-5; D is uncertain. This CDR3 comprises 13 residues. Trimming left V 0 bases short and J 6 bases short, with 6 bases between. DNA for the CDR3: TGTGCCAGCAGTTTAGCGGACTCTCAGCCCCAGCATTTT. It yields the protein CASSLADSQPQHF.

This clonotype has at least ten counts. The chain is built from TRBV7-2 and TRBJ1-2; TRBD1 is a possible D gene (5 bases). CDR1 is SGHTA, CDR2 FQGNSA, per germline. The CDR3 length is 13 residues. V was shortened by 5 bases and J by 4 bases, with 11 bases between the two germline ends. CDR3 sequence: CASSPGRVYGYTF. The CDR3 DNA follows: TGTGCCAGCAGCCCTGGCAGGGTCTATGGCTACACCTTC.

With regard to this clonotype: Just one base apart from a much larger clone, this may be a read error. The J gene is TRBJ2-7, the V gene TRBV7-2; 12 positions match TRBD2. The ends lost 5 bases at V and 6 bases at J; junction bases unmatched: 11. Germline loops: CDR1 SGHTA, CDR2 FQGNSA. The CDR3 is 16 amino acids. CDR3 coding DNA: TGTGCCAGCAGCGCCCCGAGGACTAGCGGGACCTGCGAGCAGTACTTC. This translates into CASSAPRTSGTCEQYF.

This clonotype came up a few times. The gene calls are TRBV3-1 and TRBJ2-2, with D possibly being TRBD1 (6 bases). The CDR3 spans 14 residues. Germline V gives CDR1 LGHDT, CDR2 YNNKEL (reference sequence). V lost 0 bases and J 10 bases, leaving 12 bases between the germline ends. The CDR3 DNA is TGTGCCAGCAGCCAAGATATGTACAGGGTGGAGCTGTTTTTT. This codes for CASSQDMYRVELFF.

This clonotype was seen at least ten times. J is TRBJ2-3 and V is TRBV10-3; 14 bases map to TRBD2. The CDR3 totals 18 residues. After removal of 6 bases from V and 4 bases from J, the junction contained 12 bases not matched to a gene. Germline V gene lookup returns CDR1 ENHRY and CDR2 SYGVKD. CDR3 protein: CAIRNYPGLAGEPDTQYF. CDR3 bases: TGTGCCATCAGGAATTACCCGGGACTAGCGGGAGAGCCAGATACGCAGTATTTT.